This TCR beta chain came from a study of shared clonotypes between healthy human individuals. The wider study: Contributing individuals were a couple of females and a few males aged 18 to 49. Broader study findings: Memory subsets had estimated richness that was generally smaller than that of naive subsets.

Every subset's genomic DNA went evenly onto several immunoSEQ plates. Method: immunoSEQ multiplex PCR; TCRdb's copy keeps in-frame clones and lacks some. The table lists 2 million to 2.5 million clones, roughly 90% of them singletons. Concerning this clone itself: Its matching antigen is unknown.

The CDR3 is 14 amino acids. Per germline, CDR1 LNHDA and CDR2 SQIVND (reference sequence). V shed 5 bases, J shed 4 bases, and the junction held 7 bases outside the gene matches. The sequencing input was naive CD4+ T cells from PBMCs. Subset noted: CD45RA+ positively selected. The V and J genes are TRBV19 and TRBJ2-7; 8 positions match TRBD1. The sequence came from a man in his late teens or twenties in good health. Some clones in this sample may be carry-over from other donors' samples. DNA of the CDR3: TGTGCCAGTAGTCTCAGACAGGGGCGGTACGAGCAGTACTTC. Its translation: CASSLRQGRYEQYF.